The 6 T cell receptor beta chains below all came from one sample that was sequenced in a study of cytomegalovirus exposure and HLA in healthy donors. Sequencing used immunoSEQ multiplex PCR; TCRdb keeps in-frame clones, though not all of them. The sample carries about 120,000 clones, roughly 90% recorded once. Sequencing used PBMCs. These receptors were obtained from a young woman in good health and CMV-seropositive.

V usage is TRBV21-1 and J usage is TRBJ1-5; TRBD1 is the table's D call and was not checked against the DNA. TRBV21-1 is a pseudogene. The CDR3 is made up of 15 amino acids. DNA of the CDR3: TGTGCCAGCAGCAAGTGGAGCAGGGGATATCAGCCCCAGCATTTT. This sequence encodes CASSKWSRGYQPQHF.

The chain uses TRBV6-1 and TRBJ1-2; no definite D call. Per the germline V gene, CDR1 is MNHNS and CDR2 is SASEGT. V shed 10 bases and J shed 4 bases, with 13 bases lying between them. The CDR3 has 12 amino acids. In DNA form, the CDR3 reads TGTGCCACTTCGGACTACGGCTATGGCTACACCTTC. Protein: CATSDYGYGYTF.

The gene calls are TRBV5-1 and TRBJ2-7; possibly TRBD2 for D (6 bases). Trimming cost V 0 bases and J 3 bases, with 13 bases left between them. The CDR3 consists of 15 residues. Per germline, CDR1 SGHRS and CDR2 YFSETQ. CDR3 nucleotide sequence: TGCGCCAGCAGCTTGGACAGGCGGGGTGACTACGAGCAGTACTTC. Translating gives CASSLDRRGDYEQYF.

The chain couples TRBV6-1 to TRBJ1-4, with D possibly matching TRBD1 (5 bases). This CDR3 has 15 amino acids. V shed 6 bases and J shed 5 bases, with 16 bases lying between them. From germline, CDR1 is MNHNS and CDR2 SASEGT. CDR3 residues: CASSLDRAINEKLFF. The CDR3 DNA follows: TGTGCCAGCAGCCTCGACAGAGCTATAAATGAAAAACTGTTTTTT.

This clone came up once. The chain carries TRBV9 and TRBJ1-3, with D hard to call. Per germline, CDR1 SGDLS and CDR2 YYNGEE. Trimming removed 0 bases at V and 4 bases at J, with 8 bases between. CDR3 length: 14 residues. DNA of the CDR3: TGTGCCAGCAGCGTAGACAGCCAGGGAAACACCATATATTTT. Its translation is CASSVDSQGNTIYF. Full variable domain (remainder filled in from reference TRBV9 and TRBJ1-3): DSGVTQTPKHLITATGQRVTLRCSPRSGDLSVYWYQQSLDQGLQFLIQYYNGEERAKGNILERFSAQQFPDLHSELNLSSLELGDSALYFCASSVDSQGNTIYFGEGSWLTVV.

The chain combines TRBV4-1 with TRBJ2-7; D possibly corresponds to TRBD2 (6 bases). Germline-derived CDR1 and CDR2 are MGHRA and YSYEKL. Trimming cost V 1 base and J 5 bases, with 12 bases left between them. The CDR3 sequence is 14 residues long. CDR3 region: CASSQVSGSHEQYF. Written as DNA, the CDR3 is TGCGCCAGCAGCCAAGTTAGCGGATCCCACGAGCAGTACTTC.